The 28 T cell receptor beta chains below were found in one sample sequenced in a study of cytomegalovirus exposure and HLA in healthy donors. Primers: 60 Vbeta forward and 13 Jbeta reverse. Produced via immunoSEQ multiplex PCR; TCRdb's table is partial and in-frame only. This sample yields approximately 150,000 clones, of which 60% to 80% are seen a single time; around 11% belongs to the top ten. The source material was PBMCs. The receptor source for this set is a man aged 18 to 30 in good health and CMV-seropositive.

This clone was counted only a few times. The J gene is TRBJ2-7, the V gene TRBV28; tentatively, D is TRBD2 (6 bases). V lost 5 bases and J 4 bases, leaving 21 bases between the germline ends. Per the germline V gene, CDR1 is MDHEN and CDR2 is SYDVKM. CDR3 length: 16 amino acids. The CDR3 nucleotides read TGTGCCAGCAGTCTGCCCCGGGGTGGTCGGGGGTACGAGCAGTACTTC. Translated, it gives CASSLPRGGRGYEQYF.

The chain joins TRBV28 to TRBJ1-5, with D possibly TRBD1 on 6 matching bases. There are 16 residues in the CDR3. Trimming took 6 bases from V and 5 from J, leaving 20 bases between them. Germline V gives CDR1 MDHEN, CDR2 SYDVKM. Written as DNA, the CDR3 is TGTGCCAGCAGCTGGACAGATCCTTTGCCGGATCAGCCCCAGCATTTT. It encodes CASSWTDPLPDQPQHF.

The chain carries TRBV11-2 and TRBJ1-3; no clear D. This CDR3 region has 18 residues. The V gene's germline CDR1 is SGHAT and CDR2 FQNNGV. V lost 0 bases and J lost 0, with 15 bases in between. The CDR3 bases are TGTGCCAGCAGCTTAGAAGCCGCGATTTTTTACTCTGGAAACACCATATATTTT. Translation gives CASSLEAAIFYSGNTIYF.

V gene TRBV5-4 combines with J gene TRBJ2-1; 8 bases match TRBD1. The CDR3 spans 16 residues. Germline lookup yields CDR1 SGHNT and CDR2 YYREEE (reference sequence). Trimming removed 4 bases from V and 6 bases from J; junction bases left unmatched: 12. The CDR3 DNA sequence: TGTGCCAGCAGCGTCCTAAACAGGGGGGTCCTCAATGAGCAGTTCTTC. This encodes CASSVLNRGVLNEQFF. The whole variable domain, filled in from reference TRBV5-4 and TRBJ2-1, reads ETGVTQSPTHLIKTRGQQVTLRCSSQSGHNTVSWYQQALGQGPQFIFQYYREEENGRGNFPPRFSGLQFPNYSSELNVNALELDDSALYLCASSVLNRGVLNEQFFGPGTRLTVL.

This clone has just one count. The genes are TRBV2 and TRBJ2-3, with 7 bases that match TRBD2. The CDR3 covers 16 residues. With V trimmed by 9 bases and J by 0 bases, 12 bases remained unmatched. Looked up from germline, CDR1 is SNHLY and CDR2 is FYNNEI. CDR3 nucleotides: TGTGCCAGTACGACAGTGGCTAGCGGAAGCACAGATACGCAGTATTTT. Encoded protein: CASTTVASGSTDTQYF.

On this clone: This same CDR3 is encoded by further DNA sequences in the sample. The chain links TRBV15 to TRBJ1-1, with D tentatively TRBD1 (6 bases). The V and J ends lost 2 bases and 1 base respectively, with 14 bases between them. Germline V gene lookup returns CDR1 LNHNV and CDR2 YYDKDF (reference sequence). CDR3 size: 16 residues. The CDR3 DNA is TGTGCCACCAGCAGACAACTAAGGACAGCGAACACTGAAGCTTTCTTT. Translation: CATSRQLRTANTEAFF.

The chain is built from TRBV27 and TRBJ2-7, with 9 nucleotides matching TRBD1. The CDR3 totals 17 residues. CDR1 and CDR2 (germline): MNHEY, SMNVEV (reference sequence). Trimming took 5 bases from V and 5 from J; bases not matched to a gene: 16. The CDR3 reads CASSHRGGQGPLDEQYF. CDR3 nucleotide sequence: TGTGCCAGCAGTCATCGTGGGGGACAGGGCCCTCTGGACGAGCAGTACTTC.

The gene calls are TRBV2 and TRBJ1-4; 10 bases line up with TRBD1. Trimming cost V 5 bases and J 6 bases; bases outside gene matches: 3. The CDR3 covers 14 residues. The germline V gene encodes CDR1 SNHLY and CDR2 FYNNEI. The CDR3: CASSPGTGDEKLFF. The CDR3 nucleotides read TGTGCCAGCAGTCCCGGGACAGGGGATGAAAAACTGTTTTTT.

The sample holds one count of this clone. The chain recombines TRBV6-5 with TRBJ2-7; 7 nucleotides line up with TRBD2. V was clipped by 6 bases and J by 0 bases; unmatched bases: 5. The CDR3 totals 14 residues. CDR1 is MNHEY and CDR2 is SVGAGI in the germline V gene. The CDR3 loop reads CASRLAVPSYEQYF. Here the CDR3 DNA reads TGTGCCAGCAGGCTAGCGGTGCCCTCCTACGAGCAGTACTTC.

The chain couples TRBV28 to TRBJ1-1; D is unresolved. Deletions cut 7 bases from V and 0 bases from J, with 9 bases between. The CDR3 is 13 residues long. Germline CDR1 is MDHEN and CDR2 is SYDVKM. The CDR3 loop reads CASNFLMNTEAFF. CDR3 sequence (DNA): TGTGCCAGCAACTTTCTTATGAACACTGAAGCTTTCTTT.

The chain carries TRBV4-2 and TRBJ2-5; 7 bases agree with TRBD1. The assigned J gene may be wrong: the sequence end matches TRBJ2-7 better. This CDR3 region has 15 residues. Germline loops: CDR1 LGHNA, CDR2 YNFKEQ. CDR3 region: CASSLTGTAIYEQYF. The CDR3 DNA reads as TGTGCCAGCAGCCTTACCGGGACAGCCATCTACGAGCAGTACTTC.

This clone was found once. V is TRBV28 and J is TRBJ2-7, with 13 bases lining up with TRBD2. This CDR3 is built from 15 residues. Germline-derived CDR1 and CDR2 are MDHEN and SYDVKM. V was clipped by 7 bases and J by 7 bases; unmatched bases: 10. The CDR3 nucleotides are TGTGCCAGCACCCCACTAGCGGGAGGGCCGGGGGAGCAGTACTTC. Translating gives CASTPLAGGPGEQYF.

As DNA, the CDR3 is TGTGCCAGCAGTTCCGGGACTAGCGGGAGGTCTGCTTACGAGCAGTACTTC. This codes for CASSSGTSGRSAYEQYF. This chain joins TRBV28 and TRBJ2-7, with TRBD2 matching over 15 bases. The length of the CDR3 is 17 residues. Germline V CDR1 and CDR2: MDHEN, SYDVKM. V lost 4 bases and J lost 4; bases outside the gene matches: 8.

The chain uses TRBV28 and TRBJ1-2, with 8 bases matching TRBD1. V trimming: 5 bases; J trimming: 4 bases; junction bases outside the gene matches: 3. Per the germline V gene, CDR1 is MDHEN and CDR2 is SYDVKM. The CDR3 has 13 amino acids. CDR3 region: CASSPDRGYGYTF. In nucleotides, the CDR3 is TGTGCCAGCAGTCCCGACAGGGGCTATGGCTACACCTTC.

The CDR3 is CASSQDEHTGELFF. DNA of the CDR3: TGCGCCAGCAGCCAAGATGAGCACACCGGGGAGCTGTTTTTT. The chain joins TRBV4-1 to TRBJ2-2; D uncertain. The V and J ends lost 0 bases and 3 bases respectively, with 5 bases between them. The CDR3 covers 14 residues. From germline, CDR1 is MGHRA and CDR2 YSYEKL.

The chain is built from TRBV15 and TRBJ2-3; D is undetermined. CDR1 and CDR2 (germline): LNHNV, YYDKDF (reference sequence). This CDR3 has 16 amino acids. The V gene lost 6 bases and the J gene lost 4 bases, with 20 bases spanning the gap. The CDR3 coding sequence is TGTGCCACCAGTGGTAGCCTCAACCCTGTGCCAGATACGCAGTATTTT. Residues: CATSGSLNPVPDTQYF.

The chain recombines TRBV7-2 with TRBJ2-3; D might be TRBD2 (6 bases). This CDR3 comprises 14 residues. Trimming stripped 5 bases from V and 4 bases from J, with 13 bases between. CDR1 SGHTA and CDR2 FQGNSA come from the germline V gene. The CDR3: CASSKGRGADTQYF. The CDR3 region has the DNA TGTGCCAGCAGCAAAGGGCGGGGCGCAGATACGCAGTATTTT.

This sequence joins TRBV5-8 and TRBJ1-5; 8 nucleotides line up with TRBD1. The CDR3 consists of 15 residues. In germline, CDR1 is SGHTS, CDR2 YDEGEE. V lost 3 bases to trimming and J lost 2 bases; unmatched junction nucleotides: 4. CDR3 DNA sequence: TGTGCCAGCAGCTGGACAGGGAGGGGCAATCAGCCCCAGCATTTT. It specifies CASSWTGRGNQPQHF.

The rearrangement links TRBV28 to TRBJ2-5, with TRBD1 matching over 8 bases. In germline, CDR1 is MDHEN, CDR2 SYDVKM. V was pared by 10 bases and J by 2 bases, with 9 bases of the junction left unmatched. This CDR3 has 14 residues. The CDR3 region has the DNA TGTGCCACAAAGATGGGGACAGGTCAAGAGACCCAGTACTTC. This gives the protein CATKMGTGQETQYF.

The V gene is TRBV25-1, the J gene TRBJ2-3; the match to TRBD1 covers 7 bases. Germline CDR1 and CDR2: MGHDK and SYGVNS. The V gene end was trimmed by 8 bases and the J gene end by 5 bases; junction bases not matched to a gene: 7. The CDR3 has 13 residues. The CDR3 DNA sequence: TGTGCCAGCGCCGACAGGGTTGTAGATACGCAGTATTTT. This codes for CASADRVVDTQYF. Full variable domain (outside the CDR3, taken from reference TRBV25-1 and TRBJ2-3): EADIYQTPRYLVIGTGKKITLECSQTMGHDKMYWYQQDPGMELHLIHYSYGVNSTEKGDLSSESTVSRIRTEHFPLTLESARPSHTSQYLCASADRVVDTQYFGPGTRLTVL.

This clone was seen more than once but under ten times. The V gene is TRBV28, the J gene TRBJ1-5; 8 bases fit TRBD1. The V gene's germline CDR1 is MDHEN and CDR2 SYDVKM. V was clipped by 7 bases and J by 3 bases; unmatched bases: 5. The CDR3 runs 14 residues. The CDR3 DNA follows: TGTGCCAGCAACGTGGACAGGGTCAATCAGCCCCAGCATTTT. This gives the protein CASNVDRVNQPQHF.

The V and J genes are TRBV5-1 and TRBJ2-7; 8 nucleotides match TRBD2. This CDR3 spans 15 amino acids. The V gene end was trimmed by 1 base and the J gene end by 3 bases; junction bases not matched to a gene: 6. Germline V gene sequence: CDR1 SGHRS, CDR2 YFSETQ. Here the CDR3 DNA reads TGCGCCAGCAGCTTGTGGGGCAGCGGGAGCTACGAGCAGTACTTC. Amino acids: CASSLWGSGSYEQYF.

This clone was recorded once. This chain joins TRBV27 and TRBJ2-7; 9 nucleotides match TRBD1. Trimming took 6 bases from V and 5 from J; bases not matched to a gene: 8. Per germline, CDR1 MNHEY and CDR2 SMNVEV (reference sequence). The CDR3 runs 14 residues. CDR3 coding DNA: TGTGCCAGCAGGGAGACAGGGGGTATCCACGAGCAGTACTTC. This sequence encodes CASRETGGIHEQYF.

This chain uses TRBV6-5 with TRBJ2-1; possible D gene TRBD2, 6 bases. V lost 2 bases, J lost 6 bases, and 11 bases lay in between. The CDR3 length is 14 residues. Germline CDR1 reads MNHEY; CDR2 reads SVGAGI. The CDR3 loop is CASSYSGPFNEQFF. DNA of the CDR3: TGTGCCAGCAGTTACAGCGGGCCATTCAATGAGCAGTTCTTC.

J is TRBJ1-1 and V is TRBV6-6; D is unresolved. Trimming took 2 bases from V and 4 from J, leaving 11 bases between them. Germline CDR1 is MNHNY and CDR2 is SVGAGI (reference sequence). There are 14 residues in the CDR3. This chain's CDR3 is CASSYAGWGTEAFF. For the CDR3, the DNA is TGTGCCAGCAGTTACGCGGGGTGGGGCACTGAAGCTTTCTTT.

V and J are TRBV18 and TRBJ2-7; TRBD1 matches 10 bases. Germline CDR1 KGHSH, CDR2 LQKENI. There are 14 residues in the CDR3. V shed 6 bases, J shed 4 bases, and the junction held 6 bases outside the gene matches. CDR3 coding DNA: TGTGCCAGCTCCCGGACAGGGGGAATGTACGAGCAGTACTTC. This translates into CASSRTGGMYEQYF.

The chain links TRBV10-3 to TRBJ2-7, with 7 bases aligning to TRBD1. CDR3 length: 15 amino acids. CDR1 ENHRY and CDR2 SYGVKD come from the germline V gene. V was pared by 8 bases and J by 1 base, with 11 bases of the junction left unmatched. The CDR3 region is CAIGVKTGTSYEQYF. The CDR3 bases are TGTGCCATCGGGGTTAAGACAGGGACGTCCTACGAGCAGTACTTC.

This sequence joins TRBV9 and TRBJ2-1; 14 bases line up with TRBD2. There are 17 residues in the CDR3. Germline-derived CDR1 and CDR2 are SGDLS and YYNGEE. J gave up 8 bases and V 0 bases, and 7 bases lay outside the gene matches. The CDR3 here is CASSVGLAGGRGDEQFF. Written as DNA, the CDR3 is TGTGCCAGCAGCGTAGGACTAGCGGGAGGGCGGGGCGATGAGCAGTTCTTC.